These 32 T cell receptor beta chains were sequenced from one sample in a study of blood T cell repertoires in COVID-19 (dated by TCRdb to the early 2020s). The library was produced with the immunoSEQ multiplex PCR assay. TCRdb's version of the immuneACCESS table is confined to in-frame rearrangements and falls short of the full clone set. An unresolved V gene accounts for under half of the shortfall where checked; the remainder is of unknown origin. The sample includes hundreds of thousands of clones, with 85% to 90% observed a single time. The ten largest account for roughly 0.25% of the sample. The sequencing input was peripheral blood. Receptors originate from a woman younger than 30 with acute or convalescent COVID-19.

This chain links TRBV6-5 with TRBJ1-4; D gene ambiguous. Trimming removed 1 base from V and 7 bases from J, with 13 bases in between. Per germline, CDR1 MNHEY and CDR2 SVGAGI. The CDR3 totals 15 residues. CDR3 amino acids: CASSYFSGGREKLFF. As DNA, the CDR3 is TGTGCCAGCAGTTACTTTTCCGGAGGACGTGAAAAACTGTTTTTT.

The chain recombines TRBV15 with TRBJ1-6; TRBD1 might be the D (6 bases). The CDR3 extends over 17 amino acids. V lost 4 bases to trimming and J lost 1 base, with 14 bases between them. The germline V gene encodes CDR1 LNHNV and CDR2 YYDKDF (reference sequence). This CDR3 reads CATSKGVGSSYNSPLHF. CDR3 nucleotides: TGTGCCACCAGCAAGGGGGTAGGGAGTTCCTATAATTCACCCCTCCACTTT.

The chain recombines TRBV30 with TRBJ1-2; no clear D gene. The V end was cut by 1 base, the J end by 8 bases, with 8 bases between. The CDR3 loop spans 11 amino acids. Germline assignment: CDR1 GTSNPN and CDR2 SVGIG (reference sequence). The DNA of the CDR3 is TGTGCCTGGAGTGGAGGCGAGGGCTACACCTTC. Translating it yields CAWSGGEGYTF.

The CDR3: CASSQGLWGGLNNEQFF. CDR3 bases: TGCGCCAGCAGCCAAGGCCTTTGGGGGGGGTTAAACAATGAGCAGTTCTTC. V is TRBV4-1 and J is TRBJ2-1; 7 positions agree with TRBD2. This CDR3 is built from 17 residues. V gave up 1 base and J gave up 5 bases; unmatched junction bases: 11. Germline V gene data show CDR1 as MGHRA and CDR2 as YSYEKL.

Here the CDR3 DNA reads TGCGCCAGCAGCTACAGTCAAGAGACCCAGTACTTC. Its translation is CASSYSQETQYF. V usage is TRBV5-1 and J usage is TRBJ2-5; D is ambiguous. Trimming removed 3 bases at V and 2 bases at J, with 5 bases between. CDR1 is SGHRS, CDR2 YFSETQ, per germline. The CDR3 length is 12 residues.

The chain has TRBV10-3 and TRBJ1-6; no firm D call. CDR1 is ENHRY, CDR2 SYGVKD, per germline. V lost 6 bases to trimming and J lost 7 bases, with 13 bases between them. The CDR3 spans 14 residues. DNA of the CDR3: TGTGCCATCAGGCGGTGGGAGGAAAATTCACCCCTCCACTTT. It translates to CAIRRWEENSPLHF.

The CDR3 DNA is TGTGCCAGCAGCCCCGAAGGGGGACACCCAGGGACCCAGTACTTC. Residues: CASSPEGGHPGTQYF. This chain connects TRBV7-2 to TRBJ2-5; D is possibly TRBD1 (6 bases). CDR1 and CDR2 (germline): SGHTA, FQGNSA. This CDR3 spans 15 amino acids. V dropped 5 bases and J dropped 7 bases, with 20 bases sitting between them.

J is TRBJ2-3 and V is TRBV7-2, with D possibly TRBD2 on 5 matching bases. The CDR3 has 13 amino acids. Trimming left V 2 bases short and J 3 bases short, with 6 bases between. The V gene's germline CDR1 is SGHTA and CDR2 FQGNSA. The CDR3 nucleotides read TGTGCCAGCAGCTTATGGGAGACAGATACGCAGTATTTT. This encodes CASSLWETDTQYF.

CDR3 residues: CASKTGTGANSPLHF. The CDR3 nucleotides are TGTGCCAGTAAAACCGGGACAGGGGCTAATTCACCCCTCCACTTT. The chain uses TRBV19 and TRBJ1-6; 10 bases fit TRBD1. This CDR3 contains 15 residues. V lost 7 bases and J lost 6; bases outside the gene matches: 6. Germline CDR1 LNHDA, CDR2 SQIVND (reference sequence).

The chain joins TRBV7-2 to TRBJ2-1, with a tentative D call TRBD1 (6 bases). Trimming left V 4 bases short and J 8 bases short, with 9 bases between. Germline lookup yields CDR1 SGHTA and CDR2 FQGNSA. CDR3 length: 12 amino acids. The CDR3 DNA follows: TGTGCCAGCAGCTCCACAGGGCATGAGCAGTTCTTC. This sequence encodes CASSSTGHEQFF.

A note on this clone: The same CDR3 arises from other DNA sequences in this sample as well. J is TRBJ1-1 and V is TRBV5-1; TRBD1 agrees at 10 bases. Germline values: CDR1 SGHRS, CDR2 YFSETQ. The CDR3 covers 15 residues. The J segment lost 2 bases and the V segment lost 1 base, leaving 2 bases of the junction unmatched. The CDR3 bases are TGCGCCAGCAGCTTGAGGACAGGGGGAAACACTGAAGCTTTCTTT. It yields the protein CASSLRTGGNTEAFF.

The chain couples TRBV30 to TRBJ1-2; D ambiguous. CDR1 and CDR2 from the germline V gene are GTSNPN and SVGIG (reference sequence). The CDR3 contains 13 residues. Trimming removed 5 bases from V and 8 bases from J, with 18 bases in between. CDR3 DNA sequence: TGTGCCTGGTTGGAACTAATACCCGGGGGCTACACCTTC. This translates into CAWLELIPGGYTF.

This chain links TRBV30 with TRBJ1-2; D possibly corresponds to TRBD1 (6 bases). Germline V lookup: CDR1 GTSNPN, CDR2 SVGIG (reference sequence). The CDR3 is 14 residues long. V shed 2 bases and J shed 5 bases, with 15 bases lying between them. This CDR3 reads CAWSLTGLTYGYTF. In DNA, the CDR3 is TGTGCCTGGAGTCTGACAGGTCTCACTTATGGCTACACCTTC.

This clone was seen once. CDR3 sequence: CASSLGQDTGELFF. For the CDR3, the DNA is TGTGCCAGCAGCCTCGGACAGGACACCGGGGAGCTGTTTTTT. J is TRBJ2-2 and V is TRBV27; 7 bases fit TRBD1. The CDR3 is 14 amino acids. With 6 bases clipped from V and 3 bases from J, the junction kept 4 bases outside the gene matches. Germline V lookup: CDR1 MNHEY, CDR2 SMNVEV (reference sequence).

This sequence joins TRBV6-2 or TRBV6-3 and TRBJ1-5; D may be TRBD1 (5 bases). Trimming took off 4 bases at V and 3 bases at J, with 13 bases between the two ends. The CDR3 consists of 15 residues. CDR1 and CDR2 (germline): MNHEY, SVGEGT. The CDR3 is CASSFSDSFNQPQHF. The CDR3 DNA follows: TGTGCCAGCAGTTTCTCAGACAGTTTCAATCAGCCCCAGCATTTT.

V and J are TRBV11-3 and TRBJ2-7; maybe TRBD1 (5 bases). Germline V gives CDR1 SGHNT, CDR2 YENEEA. The CDR3 loop spans 17 amino acids. The ends were cut back, 3 bases at V and 0 bases at J, with 18 bases in the middle. The CDR3 nucleotides are TGTGCCAGCAGCTTCACTGGGGCTCAGGGTCCCTCCTACGAGCAGTACTTC. As protein: CASSFTGAQGPSYEQYF.

The chain employs TRBV5-5 and TRBJ1-1; the match to TRBD1 covers 11 bases. The CDR3 has 16 residues. J was trimmed by 3 bases and V by 1 base; bases with no gene match: 5. Germline CDR1 and CDR2: SGHKS and YYEKEE (reference sequence). CDR3 sequence reads: CASSLTGQGADTEAFF. The CDR3 region has the DNA TGTGCCAGCAGCTTGACCGGACAGGGGGCTGACACTGAAGCTTTCTTT.

The chain couples TRBV14 to TRBJ1-3, with a tentative D call TRBD1 (5 bases). V shed 4 bases and J shed 1 base, with 8 bases lying between them. The CDR3 runs to 14 residues. Germline V CDR1 and CDR2: SGHDN, FVKESK. CDR3 nucleotides: TGTGCCAGCAGCCGTGACAGTTCTGGAAACACCATATATTTT. Translated, it gives CASSRDSSGNTIYF.

The V call is TRBV4-2, the J call TRBJ2-7, with D perhaps matching TRBD1 (6 bases). The germline CDR1 and CDR2 sequences are LGHNA and YNFKEQ. Trimming shortened V by 5 bases and J by 6 bases, and 8 bases separated the two germline ends. The CDR3 runs 11 residues. The CDR3 DNA sequence: TGTGCCAGCAGCTGGGGGCCCGAGCAGTACTTC. Translating it yields CASSWGPEQYF.

The CDR3 loop reads CASQGLLSYGYTF. The CDR3 DNA reads TGTGCCAGTCAGGGTCTTCTTAGCTATGGCTACACCTTC. The chain is built from TRBV19 and TRBJ1-2; weak D call: TRBD1 (5 bases). The CDR3 contains 13 residues. Trimming left V 8 bases short and J 4 bases short, with 14 bases between. The germline V gene has CDR1 LNHDA and CDR2 SQIVND (reference sequence).

The gene calls are TRBV7-2 and TRBJ1-2; no definite D call. Germline V gene sequence: CDR1 SGHTA, CDR2 FQGNSA. The CDR3 runs 13 residues. Trimming left V 2 bases short and J 4 bases short, with 8 bases between. CDR3 sequence: CASSLTVSYGYTF. In DNA, the CDR3 is TGTGCCAGCAGCTTAACGGTTTCCTATGGCTACACCTTC.

The V and J genes are TRBV28 and TRBJ1-5; a possible D gene is TRBD1 (6 bases). Germline CDR1 and CDR2: MDHEN and SYDVKM. The length of the CDR3 is 14 residues. Trimming pared 8 bases from V and 7 bases from J, leaving 18 bases between. CDR3 in amino acids: CASANPQGRQPQHF. CDR3 sequence (DNA): TGTGCCAGCGCTAACCCACAGGGCAGGCAGCCCCAGCATTTT.

V is TRBV5-6 and J is TRBJ1-1; unclear D gene. The length of the CDR3 is 13 residues. Deletions cut 4 bases from V and 2 bases from J, with 9 bases between. Germline CDR1 reads SGHDT; CDR2 reads YYEEEE. The CDR3 DNA is TGTGCCAGCAGCCTAGAGATTAACACTGAAGCTTTCTTT. This translates into CASSLEINTEAFF.

DNA of the CDR3: TGTGCCACCCGACACAGGGGACCAATCTACGAGCAGTACTTC. Protein: CATRHRGPIYEQYF. The rearrangement uses TRBV2 and TRBJ2-7, with 7 bases aligning to TRBD1. Germline V gene lookup returns CDR1 SNHLY and CDR2 FYNNEI. The CDR3 contains 14 residues. The J segment lost 3 bases and the V segment lost 10 bases, leaving 12 bases of the junction unmatched.

V usage is TRBV3-1 (or the pseudogene TRBV3-2) and J usage is TRBJ2-5; 9 bases align to TRBD1. The germline V gene has CDR1 LGHDT and CDR2 YNNKEL (reference sequence). The CDR3 is made up of 16 amino acids. The J segment lost 5 bases and the V segment lost 2 bases, leaving 9 bases of the junction unmatched. The CDR3 region is CASSQKIQGAGETQYF. CDR3 coding DNA: TGTGCCAGCAGCCAAAAGATACAGGGGGCTGGGGAGACCCAGTACTTC.

This sequence joins TRBV30 and TRBJ1-5, with TRBD1 matching 9 bases. Germline V gene data show CDR1 as GTSNPN and CDR2 as SVGIG (reference sequence). This CDR3 spans 18 amino acids. Trimming cost V 0 bases and J 4 bases; bases outside gene matches: 13. The CDR3 bases are TGTGCCTGGAGTGTAGAAAAAACCGGGACAGGGAGAAATCAGCCCCAGCATTTT. The encoded protein is CAWSVEKTGTGRNQPQHF.

The gene calls are TRBV6-5 and TRBJ2-3, with 7 bases matching TRBD2. The junction had 8 bases not matched to a gene; V was cut back by 8 bases and J by 3 bases. The CDR3 spans 14 residues. Germline V gene lookup returns CDR1 MNHEY and CDR2 SVGAGI. The CDR3 here is CASGVGGGTDTQYF. CDR3 coding DNA: TGTGCCAGCGGGGTGGGCGGGGGAACAGATACGCAGTATTTT.

The chain recombines TRBV11-2 with TRBJ2-7, with a tentative D call TRBD1 (6 bases). Germline V gene lookup returns CDR1 SGHAT and CDR2 FQNNGV. Trimming shortened V by 1 base and J by 0 bases, and 7 bases separated the two germline ends. This CDR3 comprises 14 residues. The CDR3 region has the DNA TGTGCCAGCAGCTTAGGGGACAACTCCTACGAGCAGTACTTC. This encodes CASSLGDNSYEQYF.

The chain carries TRBV6-4 and TRBJ1-1; 8 bases fit TRBD1. The germline V gene has CDR1 MRHNA and CDR2 SNTAGT. This CDR3 is 13 amino acids long. Germline trimming cut 6 bases from V and 6 bases from J; bases unmatched to any gene: 6. The CDR3 region is CASSNDRGAEAFF. CDR3 DNA: TGTGCCAGCAGCAACGACAGGGGCGCTGAAGCTTTCTTT.

The rearrangement links TRBV2 to TRBJ1-2; TRBD1 is a possible D gene (6 bases). Looked up from germline, CDR1 is SNHLY and CDR2 is FYNNEI. V was pared by 6 bases and J by 4 bases, with 18 bases between. CDR3 length: 15 amino acids. CDR3 region: CASSQGRDTGYGYTF. In nucleotides, the CDR3 is TGTGCCAGCAGCCAAGGGAGGGACACGGGCTATGGCTACACCTTC.

DNA for the CDR3: TGTGCCAGCAGCCTCCGGACAGGCGGAAACACCATATATTTT. Protein sequence: CASSLRTGGNTIYF. The chain uses TRBV13 and TRBJ1-3; 7 bases align to TRBD1. This CDR3 is 14 amino acids long. Germline V lookup: CDR1 PRHDT, CDR2 FYEKMQ (reference sequence). Trimming at V came to 5 bases and at J to 4 bases, leaving 5 bases not matched to a gene.

The CDR3 protein is CASSPRERGETQYF. The DNA of the CDR3 is TGTGCCAGCAGTCCTCGGGAGCGGGGGGAAACGCAGTATTTT. This chain joins TRBV6-5 and TRBJ2-3, with 9 bases identical to TRBD2. With V trimmed by 5 bases and J by 9 bases, 9 bases remained unmatched. Germline-derived CDR1 and CDR2 are MNHEY and SVGAGI. CDR3 length: 14 amino acids.